This T cell receptor (beta chain) was obtained from a study of OX40 agonist ivuxolimab in advanced cancers. Study outcomes and limitations: The 0.1-3.0 mg/kg partial responders had among the lowest clonal expansion.

The method was immunoSEQ multiplex PCR; TCRdb's version includes in-frame clones alone and lacks a portion of them. The sample shows some 100,000 clones, 90% of them seen only once. About this clone itself: Its antigen remains unknown.

CDR1 and CDR2 (germline): LGHNA, YNFKEQ. The CDR3 has 16 residues. V was clipped by 3 bases and J by 2 bases; unmatched bases: 1. The J gene is TRBJ2-5, the V gene TRBV4-2, with TRBD2 identical over 15 bases. The clonotype was recovered from an adult with an advanced solid tumor such as melanoma, head and neck, liver or kidney cancer. Sequences were derived from CD4+ or CD8+ T cells sorted from blood, sampled in a trial of the OX40 agonist ivuxolimab. CDR3 DNA: TGTGCCAGCAGCCAGGGACTAGCGGGAGGACAAGAGACCCAGTACTTC. Translation: CASSQGLAGGQETQYF.